Below, one TCR beta chain is given with its context. Its antigen is currently unknown. The sample originates from a study of PD-1 blockade in classical Hodgkin lymphoma. The time point was: newly diagnosed, previously untreated cHL patient sample. Thawed PBMCs were the source of CD4+ T cells, purified by magnetic negative selection. The authors used newly diagnosed, untreated classical Hodgkin lymphoma PBMCs as comparison. Findings and limits, study-wide: Newly diagnosed patients were said to have less baseline TCR diversity than healthy donors did. Although disease activity or prior therapy may be involved, causes of the repertoire differences remain undefined.

Germline loops: CDR1 SGHRS, CDR2 YFSETQ. The CDR3 has 14 residues. The ends were cut back, 2 bases at V and 8 bases at J, with 16 bases in the middle. Sequencing used immunoSEQ multiplex PCR; TCRdb keeps in-frame clones, though not all of them. The sample includes about 32,000 clones, about 85% of them seen just once. The chain is built from TRBV5-1 and TRBJ1-2, with D tentatively TRBD1 (6 bases). The sample was CD4+ T cells from blood. The clonotype was recovered from a human donor with classical Hodgkin lymphoma. The CDR3 DNA reads TGCGCCAGCAGCTTAGGACAGCATGTAGAGGGCTACACCTTC. Translation gives CASSLGQHVEGYTF.